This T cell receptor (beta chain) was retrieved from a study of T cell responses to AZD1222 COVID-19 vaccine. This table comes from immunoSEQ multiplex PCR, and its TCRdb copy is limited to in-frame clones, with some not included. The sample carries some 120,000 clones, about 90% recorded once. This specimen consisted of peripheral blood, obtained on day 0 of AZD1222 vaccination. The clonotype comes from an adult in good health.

CDR3 amino acids: CASCPQGNTEAFF. The DNA of the CDR3 is TGCGCCAGCTGCCCACAGGGGAACACTGAAGCTTTCTTT. The genes are TRBV10-2 and TRBJ1-1; tentative D call: TRBD1 (6 bases). This CDR3 has 13 residues. Trimming pared 8 bases from V and 1 base from J, leaving 11 bases between. Germline V lookup: CDR1 WSHSY, CDR2 SAAADI.